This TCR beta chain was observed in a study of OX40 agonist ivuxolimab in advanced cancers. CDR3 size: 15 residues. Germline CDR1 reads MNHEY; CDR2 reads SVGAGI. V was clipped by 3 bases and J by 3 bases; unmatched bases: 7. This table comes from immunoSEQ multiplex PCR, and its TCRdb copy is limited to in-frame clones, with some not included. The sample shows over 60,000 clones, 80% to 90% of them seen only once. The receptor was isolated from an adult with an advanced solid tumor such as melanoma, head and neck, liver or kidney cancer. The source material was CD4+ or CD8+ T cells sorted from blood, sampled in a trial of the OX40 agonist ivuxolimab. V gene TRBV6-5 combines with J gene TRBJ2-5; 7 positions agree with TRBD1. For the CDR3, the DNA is TGTGCCAGCAGTTATTTGGGACAGTCTGAAGAGACCCAGTACTTC. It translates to CASSYLGQSEETQYF.